These T cell receptor beta chains were read from a single sample in a study of cytotoxic CD8 clonotypes in ibrutinib-treated CLL. Measured with immunoSEQ multiplex PCR; TCRdb has only the in-frame clones, and not every one. The sample has about 140,000 clones, more than 75% seen once. Sequenced here: PBMCs, sampled after 24 months of ibrutinib treatment. The receptor source for this set is a human donor with chronic lymphocytic leukemia. Both conserved end residues are part of each CDR3. A D gene is named only where the DNA matches it firmly. Clone size is given for some rows only: seen once, a few or many times, or a class if the clone is expanded.

>TRBJ2-1|.|.|TRBV5-1
TGCGCCAGCAGCTTGGTGTTGGGGGCTAGCGACTCAAAGCAGTTCTTC
CASSLVLGASDSKQFF
>TRBJ2-7|TRBD1|.|TRBV30
TGTGCCTGGGGACAGGGGAATAGGGAGCAGTACTTC
CAWGQGNREQYF
>TRBJ2-1|.|few|TRBV4-3
TGCGCCAGCAGCACTACGGGGGGCCAATCCTACAATGAGCAGTTCTTC
CASSTTGGQSYNEQFF
>TRBJ1-2|.|.|TRBV16
TGTGCCAGCAGCCTGCGGCAGGGACGGGCGGGTGGCTACACCTTC
CASSLRQGRAGGYTF
>TRBJ2-7|.|.|TRBV4-3
TGCGCCAGCAGCCAAGCCTGGGGCGACGAGCAGTACTTC
CASSQAWGDEQYF
>TRBJ1-5|.|.|TRBV6-6
TGTGCCAGCACCAACGGGTGGGCGCGGAATCAGCCCCAGCATTTT
CASTNGWARNQPQHF
>TRBJ1-2|TRBD1|.|TRBV4-2
TGTGCCAGCAGCCAAGTATCGGGACAGGATAACTATGGCTACACCTTC
CASSQVSGQDNYGYTF
>TRBJ1-1|.|few|TRBV18
TGTGCCAGCTCACCATCGGTGGGGGTAAACACTGAAGCTTTCTTT
CASSPSVGVNTEAFF
>TRBJ2-2|.|.|TRBV5-1
TGCGCCAGCAGAAACTCCGGCGGGGACACCGGGGAGCTGTTTTTT
CASRNSGGDTGELFF
>TRBJ2-3|.|.|TRBV7-3
TGTGCCAGCAGCTTAATGTCCGGGGGCTCCCGGGATACGCAGTATTTT
CASSLMSGGSRDTQYF
>TRBJ2-6|.|.|TRBV4-3
TGCGCCAGCAGCCCCCGGGCCTCTGGGGCCAACGTCCTGACTTTC
CASSPRASGANVLTF
>TRBJ1-1|.|few|TRBV2
TGTGCCAGCAACCTACAGGCGGGGGGGGACTCTTTCTTT
CASNLQAGGDSFF
>TRBJ2-7|.|.|TRBV28
TGTGCCAGCAGTAGCCCCGGGGGCGCCGGGGACGAGCAGTACTTC
CASSSPGGAGDEQYF
>TRBJ2-1|TRBD1|.|TRBV5-6
TGTGCCAGCAGCCCCACAGGGGGCCGGGACCCGAGGAATGAGCAGTTCTTC
CASSPTGGRDPRNEQFF
>TRBJ2-3|.|.|TRBV5-1
TGCGCCAGCAGCCAGGGGGGCGATACGCAGTATTTT
CASSQGGDTQYF
>TRBJ1-2|.|.|TRBV19
TGTGCCAGTACACTGGGGGGGACGGGCGGCTATGGCTACACCTTC
CASTLGGTGGYGYTF
>TRBJ1-4|TRBD1|few|TRBV4-2
TGTGCCAGCAGCTTACGACAGGGGGATAATGAAAAACTGTTTTTT
CASSLRQGDNEKLFF
>TRBJ2-7|TRBD1|.|TRBV28
TGTGCCAGCAGTTTGCAGGGGGCCCCCCCAAGGGGGCAGTACTTC
CASSLQGAPPRGQYF
>TRBJ2-3|.|once|TRBV6-5
TGTGCCAGCAGCTCAGGGTTCGGACTGTATTTT
CASSSGFGLYF
>TRBJ1-2|.|many|TRBV15
TGTGCCACCAGCAGAGATTTACGGGGCCTTAACTATGGCTACACCTTC
CATSRDLRGLNYGYTF
>TRBJ2-1|TRBD2|once|TRBV9
TGTGCCAGCAGCGTAGAAGTGAGGGCTAGCGGGAGGGGCGGCTGGGAGCAGTTCTTC
CASSVEVRASGRGGWEQFF
>TRBJ2-3|.|.|TRBV18
TGTGCCAGCTCACCAATAGCCCTGTACACAGATACGCAGTATTTT
CASSPIALYTDTQYF
>TRBJ1-1|.|.|TRBV30
TGTGCCTGGAGTGGGGCCGGGGAAGCTTTCTTT
CAWSGAGEAFF
>TRBJ1-5|.|.|TRBV6-5
TGTGCCAGCCGGGGGGGCAATCAGCCCCAGCATTTT
CASRGGNQPQHF
>TRBJ2-5|TRBD2|.|TRBV7-6
TGTGCCAGCAGCTCCGCTGGGGGGGGACAAGAGACCCAGTACTTC
CASSSAGGGQETQYF
>TRBJ2-3|.|.|TRBV11-3
TGTGCCAGCAGCTTAGATTTCGGGGGCACAGATACGCAGTATTTT
CASSLDFGGTDTQYF
>TRBJ1-2|.|few|TRBV6-4
TGTGCCAGCAGAACTGGGCCAGGAGGTGGCTACACCTTC
CASRTGPGGGYTF
>TRBJ2-5|.|once|TRBV28
TGTGCCAGCAGTTACCCCGGGGGGCTGGAGACCCAGTACTTC
CASSYPGGLETQYF
>TRBJ1-6|TRBD1|few|TRBV4-2
TGTGCCAGCAGCCAAGATCTGGACAGGCTTAATTCACCCCTCCACTTT
CASSQDLDRLNSPLHF